These T cell receptor beta chains were read from a single sample in a study of T-cell memory formation after mild COVID-19. TCRdb passed the 5' RACE reads through MiXCR, listing each CDR3 protein once. Here the sample spans just under 350,000 distinct CDR3 sequences, around 13% being singletons. Sequenced: PBMCs or a T cell subset sorted from them (not recorded which). The receptors were sampled from a man between 18 and 35 years old who had mild COVID-19 (a few samples of this study predate the infection). Cell type and time point are not known. The CDR3 runs from the conserved cysteine through the conserved F or W. A D gene is named only where the DNA matches it firmly. Clone size is not always given. Where it is, it says once, few, many or a class for expanded clones.

CASSLPGLAGDTDTQYF	TGTGCCAGCAGCTTGCCGGGACTAGCGGGGGACACAGATACGCAGTATTTT	TRBV5-6	NA	TRBD2	TRBJ2-3
CASRGADTQYF	TGTGCCAGCCGAGGGGCAGATACGCAGTATTTT	TRBV7-2	NA	NA	TRBJ2-3
CASSVKGGNTEAFF	TGTGCCAGCAGCGTAAAGGGGGGGAACACTGAAGCTTTCTTT	TRBV9	NA	NA	TRBJ1-1
CASGPDSSWYGYTF	TGTGCTAGTGGACCGGACAGCAGTTGGTATGGCTACACCTTC	TRBV12-5	few	NA	TRBJ1-2
CASSQPRGPLHF	TGTGCCAGCAGCCAGCCTCGTGGACCCCTCCACTTT	TRBV7-6	few	NA	TRBJ1-6
CSAGSGSRGRNF	TGCAGCGCAGGCTCTGGCAGCCGGGGGCGAAACTTC	TRBV29-1	NA	NA	TRBJ1-2
CASSPMGLTEAFF	TGTGCCAGCAGTCCGATGGGGCTCACTGAAGCTTTCTTT	TRBV6-2/TRBV6-3	once	NA	TRBJ1-1
CASSFPLRLAGIVNTQYF	TGTGCCAGCAGCTTTCCCCTTCGACTAGCGGGGATTGTGAATACGCAGTATTTT	TRBV7-9	NA	TRBD2	TRBJ2-3
CASSHRQQGDYGYTF	TGCGCCAGCAGCCACAGACAACAGGGTGACTATGGCTACACCTTC	TRBV4-1	few	NA	TRBJ1-2
CASSPSRIQDTQYF	TGTGCCAGCAGCCCCAGCAGGATTCAAGATACCCAGTACTTC	TRBV7-2	NA	NA	TRBJ2-5
CASSTLIGSMDEQFF	TGTGCCAGCAGCACCCTTATCGGCAGTATGGATGAGCAGTTCTTC	TRBV4-2	few	NA	TRBJ2-1
CASSPNPGHYTF	TGTGCCAGCAGCCCAAATCCGGGCCACTACACCTTC	TRBV7-2	NA	NA	TRBJ1-2
CAWTTGNTEAFF	TGTGCCTGGACAACAGGTAACACTGAAGCTTTCTTT	TRBV30	few	NA	TRBJ1-1
CASSGGGLYGYTF	TGTGCCAGCAGTGGGGGGGGCCTCTATGGCTACACCTTC	TRBV25-1	few	NA	TRBJ1-2
CASSPVQGVGRDTQYF	TGCGCCAGCAGCCCCGTCCAGGGGGTGGGGAGAGATACGCAGTATTTT	TRBV5-1	few	TRBD1	TRBJ2-3
CSARSRPNLGADTQYF	TGCAGTGCTAGATCCAGGCCCAACCTGGGGGCGGATACGCAGTATTTT	TRBV20-1	NA	NA	TRBJ2-3
CASSAQGDNEQFF	TGTGCCAGCAGTGCACAGGGAGACAATGAGCAGTTCTTC	TRBV2	NA	NA	TRBJ2-1
CASSGQGYNSPLHF	TGTGCCAGCAGTGGGCAGGGCTATAATTCACCCCTCCACTTT	TRBV6-5	NA	NA	TRBJ1-6
CASEGFSGTERTKNIQYF	TGTGCCAGCGAGGGGTTCTCTGGGACAGAGAGAACCAAAAACATTCAGTACTTC	TRBV7-2	few	TRBD1	TRBJ2-4
CASSLVFEQFF	TGTGCCAGCAGCTTGGTTTTTGAGCAGTTCTTC	TRBV7-2	NA	NA	TRBJ2-1
CASSSLGSQETQYF	TGCGCCAGCAGCTCCCTAGGAAGCCAAGAGACCCAGTACTTC	TRBV5-1	NA	NA	TRBJ2-5
CASSVGPSGGRSSYNEQFF	TGTGCCAGCAGCGTAGGTCCTAGCGGGGGCCGCAGCTCCTACAATGAGCAGTTCTTC	TRBV9	few	TRBD2	TRBJ2-1
CASSLDAGGYTF	TGCGCCAGCAGCTTGGATGCGGGTGGCTACACCTTC	TRBV5-1	NA	NA	TRBJ1-2
CATIELSRGKAGELFF	TGTGCCACCATAGAGTTGTCTAGGGGAAAGGCCGGGGAGCTGTTTTTT	TRBV15	few	NA	TRBJ2-2
CASTPQGQGGEKLFF	TGCGCCAGCACCCCCCAGGGACAGGGGGGGGAAAAACTGTTTTTT	TRBV5-1	NA	TRBD1	TRBJ1-4
CASSYSTSGGAKDTQYF	TGTGCCAGCAGTTACTCGACTAGCGGGGGGGCGAAAGATACGCAGTATTTT	TRBV6-2/TRBV6-3	few	TRBD2	TRBJ2-3
CASSVWTGDNEQFF	TGTGCCAGCAGTGTGTGGACAGGGGACAATGAGCAGTTCTTC	TRBV12-3/TRBV12-4	few	TRBD1	TRBJ2-1
CSAKGQRKETQYF	TGCAGCGCCAAGGGACAGAGGAAAGAGACCCAGTACTTC	TRBV29-1	NA	TRBD1	TRBJ2-5
CASSTYRNSNYGYTF	TGTGCCAGCAGTACGTACAGGAACTCTAACTATGGCTACACCTTC	TRBV11-2	NA	NA	TRBJ1-2
CASSLQGAYSGYTF	TGTGCCAGCAGCCTACAGGGGGCTTATTCTGGCTACACCTTC	TRBV12-3/TRBV12-4	few	TRBD1	TRBJ1-2
CASSLGQHTGELFF	TGCGCCAGCAGCTTGGGCCAACACACCGGGGAGCTGTTTTTT	TRBV5-1	many	NA	TRBJ2-2
CASSQDGPASTDTQYF	TGCGCCAGCAGCCAAGACGGACCGGCTAGCACAGATACGCAGTATTTT	TRBV4-3	NA	NA	TRBJ2-3
CSVQTVSGNTIYF	TGCAGCGTTCAGACAGTCTCTGGAAACACCATATATTTT	TRBV29-1	NA	NA	TRBJ1-3
CASSVDRATNEKLFF	TGCGCCAGCAGCGTCGACAGAGCAACTAATGAAAAACTGTTTTTT	TRBV5-1	few	NA	TRBJ1-4
CASSSNPDGYQPQHF	TGTGCCAGCAGTTCCAACCCGGACGGCTATCAGCCCCAGCATTTT	TRBV7-9	many	NA	TRBJ1-5
CASRSSDRAAAYNSPLHF	TGTGCCAGCAGATCTTCGGACAGGGCGGCAGCCTATAATTCACCCCTCCACTTT	TRBV7-9	NA	TRBD1	TRBJ1-6
CASSATGTGGDYGYTF	TGTGCCAGCAGTGCCACCGGGACAGGGGGTGACTATGGCTACACCTTC	TRBV6-1	few	TRBD1	TRBJ1-2
CASSALAFHNEQFF	TGCGCCAGCAGCGCCCTGGCTTTTCACAATGAGCAGTTCTTC	TRBV10-2	few	NA	TRBJ2-1
CASSQELGQPQHF	TGTGCCAGCAGCCAAGAGTTGGGGCAGCCCCAGCATTTT	TRBV3-1	few	NA	TRBJ1-5
CASSLGNYRGPGYTF	TGTGCCAGCAGCTTGGGAAACTACAGGGGGCCCGGCTACACCTTC	TRBV5-6	once	TRBD1	TRBJ1-2
CASSLARHREQYF	TGTGCCAGCAGCTTAGCGCGGCACAGGGAGCAGTACTTC	TRBV7-2	many	NA	TRBJ2-7
CASRDRQGWGEKLFF	TGTGCCAGCAGGGACAGACAGGGCTGGGGGGAAAAACTGTTTTTT	TRBV2	NA	TRBD1	TRBJ1-4
CSPSQGDEKLFF	TGCAGTCCATCACAGGGTGACGAAAAACTGTTTTTT	TRBV20-1	few	NA	TRBJ1-4
CAISDYGSWNAGDTQYF	TGTGCCATCAGTGATTATGGGAGCTGGAACGCCGGGGATACGCAGTATTTT	TRBV10-3	few	NA	TRBJ2-3
CASKPPSVGTEAFF	TGTGCCAGCAAACCACCCTCCGTAGGCACTGAAGCTTTCTTT	TRBV2	few	NA	TRBJ1-1
CSPRGAGTYNEQFF	TGCAGTCCCCGGGGGGCGGGGACCTACAATGAGCAGTTCTTC	TRBV20-1	few	NA	TRBJ2-1
CASSFLGRAETQYF	TGTGCCAGCAGCTTCCTGGGACGTGCAGAGACCCAGTACTTC	TRBV7-9	few	NA	TRBJ2-5
CASMDGGGGAYEQYF	TGTGCCAGCATGGACGGAGGCGGAGGGGCCTACGAGCAGTACTTC	TRBV25-1	NA	NA	TRBJ2-7
CSAEWQGSTEAFF	TGCAGTGCAGAGTGGCAGGGGAGCACTGAAGCTTTCTTT	TRBV20-1	few	NA	TRBJ1-1